This T cell receptor (beta chain) was sequenced for a study of regulatory T cells in long-lasting Graves disease. This clonotype was seen a few times. The antigen remains undetermined. The length of the CDR3 is 16 residues. V lost 4 bases to trimming and J lost 5 bases, with 17 bases between them. CDR1 is SEHNR and CDR2 is FQNEAQ in the germline V gene (reference sequence). With iRepertoire HTBI primers and Arm-PCR of CDR3 regions, TCR beta libraries were built. One entry per CDR3 protein results from TCRdb running MiXCR on the multiplex PCR reads. The sample includes about 430,000 distinct CDR3 sequences, around 23% seen only once; the top ten take roughly an eighth. Study-wide results and caveats: Whereas approximately 980 public clonotypes were shared by new patients, persistent patients shared more, at 2,500 to 3,000. Exclusively peripheral blood, rather than thyroid tissue, was studied.

Stated time point: persistent/refractory GD, antithyroid drugs over 5 years with positive TRAb. Extracted PBMC RNA gave rise to the TCR library. Peripheral blood, 7 to 9.5 milliliters per patient, was collected in EDTA tubes. The clonotype comes from a female donor with Graves disease. V and J are TRBV7-9 and TRBJ2-2; possibly TRBD1 for D (6 bases). The material sequenced was peripheral blood mononuclear cells (PBMCs), taken when the disease was refractory, from a patient treated with antithyroid drugs. DNA for the CDR3: TGTGCCAGCAGCTCCCAGATACAGGGAAAGACCGGGGAGCTGTTTTTT. Its translation: CASSSQIQGKTGELFF.